This entry is about one T cell receptor (beta chain). Some clones are missing from TCRdb's copy, which holds only in-frame ones; the method was immunoSEQ multiplex PCR. The table has approximately 1,500,000 clones, 98% seen once; the top ten hold 0.45%. The data were taken from a study of shared clonotypes between healthy human individuals. This TCR derives from a man younger than 40 in good health. Sequences were obtained from naive CD4+ T cells sorted from blood. As to subset: CD45RA+ positively selected.

CDR3 protein: CASSQASLTGPIAKNIQYF. DNA of the CDR3: TGTGCCAGCAGCCAAGCCTCATTGACAGGTCCCATAGCCAAAAACATTCAGTACTTC. The chain employs TRBV14 and TRBJ2-4; possibly TRBD1 for D (6 bases). Germline-derived CDR1 and CDR2 are SGHDN and FVKESK. The CDR3 totals 19 residues. V lost 1 base, J lost 0 bases, and 19 bases lay in between.